One sample yielded the 30 T cell receptor beta chains listed below, sequenced in a study of T cell repertoires in cytomegalovirus infection. These receptors lack a known antigen. One entry per CDR3 protein, called by TCRdb with MiXCR from the reads. The data hold approximately 910,000 distinct CDR3 sequences, with about 33% observed a single time. The material sequenced was cultured CD8+ T cells from PBMCs, taken from culture after CMV antigen stimulation. These receptors came from a human donor in good health (CMV status not recorded). Some clones in this sample may be carry-over from other donors' samples.

The V and J genes are TRBV2 and TRBJ2-2; tentatively, D is TRBD1 (6 bases). Germline-derived CDR1 and CDR2 are SNHLY and FYNNEI. The CDR3 runs to 13 residues. With 9 bases removed from V and 0 bases from J, the gap between germline ends came to 8 bases. CDR3 sequence (DNA): TGTGCCAGTGACAGGACGAACACCGGGGAGCTGTTTTTT. This codes for CASDRTNTGELFF.

This clonotype was detected only a few times. The chain employs TRBV7-6 and TRBJ1-2, with TRBD1 identical over 7 bases. Germline V lookup: CDR1 SGHVS, CDR2 FNYEAQ. The CDR3 has 16 residues. Trimming cost V 5 bases and J 0 bases; bases outside gene matches: 9. CDR3 amino acids: CASSPKRDSANYGYTF. DNA for the CDR3: TGTGCCAGCAGCCCAAAGCGGGACAGCGCTAACTATGGCTACACCTTC.

V and J are TRBV5-5 and TRBJ1-1, with D maybe TRBD1 (5 bases). The CDR3 runs to 15 residues. Germline CDR1 is SGHKS and CDR2 is YYEKEE (reference sequence). V lost 4 bases to trimming and J lost 6 bases, with 19 bases between them. The CDR3 bases are TGTGCCAGCAGCCGTCCGGGGGTTGTAAACGCTGAAGCTTTCTTT. It translates to CASSRPGVVNAEAFF.

The V and J genes are TRBV6-5 and TRBJ1-2; TRBD1 agrees at 8 bases. V lost 6 bases, J lost 0 bases, and 6 bases stayed unmatched. The CDR3 loop spans 15 amino acids. Germline values: CDR1 MNHEY, CDR2 SVGAGI. The CDR3 protein is CASRLDRGTNYGYTF. The DNA for the CDR3 is TGTGCCAGCAGACTTGACAGGGGAACTAACTATGGCTACACCTTC.

Many counts were recorded for this clonotype. This sequence joins TRBV19 and TRBJ1-1, with a weak D call TRBD1 (6 bases). Germline V lookup: CDR1 LNHDA, CDR2 SQIVND (reference sequence). The CDR3 covers 14 residues. With 9 bases removed from V and 3 bases from J, the gap between germline ends came to 17 bases. The CDR3 nucleotides are TGTGCCAGCAGCGACCCCGGGGGCGACACTGAAGCTTTCTTT. Translation gives CASSDPGGDTEAFF.

The sample holds a few counts of this clonotype. The rearrangement uses TRBV28 and TRBJ2-1; the D gene is possibly TRBD1 (6 bases). Per the germline V gene, CDR1 is MDHEN and CDR2 is SYDVKM. This CDR3 contains 13 residues. Deletions cut 5 bases from V and 8 bases from J, with 13 bases between. Here the CDR3 reads CASSPQEGDEQFF. In nucleotides, the CDR3 is TGTGCCAGCAGTCCCCAAGAGGGGGATGAGCAGTTCTTC.

The gene calls are TRBV28 and TRBJ2-5; D is perhaps TRBD1 or TRBD2 (6 bases each). V dropped 7 bases and J dropped 5 bases, with 20 bases sitting between them. Germline V gene data show CDR1 as MDHEN and CDR2 as SYDVKM. The CDR3 runs to 15 residues. The DNA of the CDR3 is TGTGCCAGCACCCCCCCTAGGGGGGATGGGGAGACCCAGTACTTC. Translation: CASTPPRGDGETQYF.

V usage is TRBV28 and J usage is TRBJ2-1; TRBD2 aligns across 10 bases. Trimming cost V 5 bases and J 7 bases; bases outside gene matches: 11. Germline assignment: CDR1 MDHEN and CDR2 SYDVKM. This CDR3 contains 16 residues. CDR3 in DNA: TGTGCCAGCAGTGACCGGACTAGCGGAGAGCGAAATGAGCAGTTCTTC. Its protein is CASSDRTSGERNEQFF.

The chain carries TRBV6-9 and TRBJ2-5; either TRBD1 or TRBD2 may supply D (5 bases each). Germline V gene sequence: CDR1 MNHGY, CDR2 SVAAGI. This CDR3 region has 14 residues. Trimming cost V 2 bases and J 2 bases, with 9 bases left between them. The CDR3 protein is CASSYDGAQETQYF. CDR3 in DNA: TGTGCCAGCAGTTATGACGGGGCTCAAGAGACCCAGTACTTC.

This clonotype was counted at least ten times. V gene TRBV7-6 combines with J gene TRBJ2-2; D possibly matches TRBD1 or TRBD2 (5 bases each). Germline lookup yields CDR1 SGHVS and CDR2 FNYEAQ. V was clipped by 2 bases and J by 4 bases, with 11 bases between them. The CDR3 is 15 residues long. CDR3 DNA: TGTGCCAGCAGCTTATCCGGGGCGGGCACCGGGGAGCTGTTTTTT. This sequence encodes CASSLSGAGTGELFF.

Many counts were recorded for this clonotype. The CDR3 sequence is CASSLAGVSGANVLTF. DNA for the CDR3: TGTGCCAGCAGCTTAGCTGGGGTTTCTGGGGCCAACGTCCTGACTTTC. The chain has TRBV7-9 and TRBJ2-6; no definite D call. The CDR3 loop spans 16 amino acids. The V gene lost 0 bases and the J gene lost 1 base, with 7 bases spanning the gap. Germline V gives CDR1 SEHNR, CDR2 FQNEAQ (reference sequence).

In this sample, this clonotype turned up a few times. The rearrangement uses TRBV6-5 and TRBJ2-5; 12 bases line up with TRBD2. Per germline, CDR1 MNHEY and CDR2 SVGAGI. The trim removed 1 base at V and 3 bases at J, leaving 6 bases unmatched. The CDR3 sequence is 17 residues long. The CDR3 loop reads CASSYYGLAGMKETQYF. The CDR3 bases are TGTGCCAGCAGTTACTACGGACTAGCGGGAATGAAAGAGACCCAGTACTTC.

The V and J genes are TRBV19 and TRBJ1-1; D is unresolved. The CDR3 consists of 11 residues. Germline V gene sequence: CDR1 LNHDA, CDR2 SQIVND (reference sequence). V was trimmed by 10 bases and J by 9 bases, leaving 15 bases between them. CDR3 DNA: TGTGCCACCGGTGGCGGCAGACAAGCTTTCTTT. Its translation: CATGGGRQAFF.

The chain links TRBV7-6 to TRBJ1-1, with unresolved D. V was pared by 2 bases and J by 3 bases, with 10 bases between. This CDR3 spans 14 amino acids. Germline V lookup: CDR1 SGHVS, CDR2 FNYEAQ. CDR3 DNA sequence: TGTGCCAGCAGCTTACGACGGAAGGACACTGAAGCTTTCTTT. Its protein product is CASSLRRKDTEAFF.

This clonotype has a count of ten or more. This sequence joins TRBV12-3 or TRBV12-4 and TRBJ2-5; 8 nucleotides align to TRBD1. CDR3 length equals 14 residues. The V segment lost 6 bases and the J segment 0 bases; nucleotides outside the gene matches: 3. The CDR3 DNA reads TGTGCCAGCAGGGGGACAGGAAACCAAGAGACCCAGTACTTC. Its translation: CASRGTGNQETQYF.

The chain combines TRBV12-3 or TRBV12-4 with TRBJ2-1, with TRBD2 identical over 7 bases. Unmatched junction bases numbered 10, after V lost 8 bases and J lost 3 bases. The CDR3 has 15 amino acids. The CDR3 bases are TGTGCCAGCCGCGGGGGAGGGGAGATCTACAATGAGCAGTTCTTC. It yields the protein CASRGGGEIYNEQFF.

This clonotype was counted only a few times. The CDR3 DNA is TGTGCCAGCAGCTTAACTATGGGTAACTACGAGCAGTACTTC. This sequence encodes CASSLTMGNYEQYF. V and J are TRBV7-9 and TRBJ2-7; unclear D gene. Trimming shortened V by 2 bases and J by 3 bases, and 11 bases separated the two germline ends. The CDR3 spans 14 residues. Looked up from germline, CDR1 is SEHNR and CDR2 is FQNEAQ (reference sequence).

The rearrangement uses TRBV12-3 or TRBV12-4 and TRBJ2-2; a possible D gene is TRBD2 (6 bases). Deletions cut 11 bases from V and 4 bases from J, with 14 bases between. This CDR3 comprises 13 residues. CDR3: CASSAGITGELFF. CDR3 in DNA: TGTGCCTCTAGCGCGGGGATCACCGGGGAGCTGTTTTTT.

In the case of this clonotype: One end of the junction is discordant with germline, which a read error may explain. The chain uses TRBV15 and TRBJ2-7; D may match TRBD1 or TRBD2 (5 bases each). This CDR3 comprises 15 residues. The germline V gene has CDR1 LNHNV and CDR2 YYDKDF (reference sequence). The CDR3 loop is CATRRGTASSYEQYF. The CDR3 bases are TGTGCCACCAGGAGAGGGACCGCGAGCTCCTACGAGCAGTACTTC. The complete variable domain, with remaining parts taken from reference TRBV15 and TRBJ2-7, reads DAMVIQNPRYQVTQFGKPVTLSCSQTLNHNVMYWYQQKSSQAPKLLFHYYDKDFNNEADTPDNFQSRRPNTSFCFLDIRSPGLGDTAMYLCATRRGTASSYEQYFGPGTRLTVT.

This clonotype has a count of ten or more. This chain links TRBV12-3 or TRBV12-4 with TRBJ2-3; 9 positions agree with TRBD2. This CDR3 has 17 residues. V was pared by 6 bases and J by 0 bases, with 10 bases of the junction left unmatched. The CDR3 region has the DNA TGTGCCAGCAGCTCGCCGACTAGCGGAGATAGCACAGATACGCAGTATTTT. Amino acid sequence: CASSSPTSGDSTDTQYF.

Turning to this clonotype: Just one base apart from a much larger clone, this may be a read error. This rearrangement joins TRBV7-1 to TRBJ2-5, with D possibly matching TRBD1 (5 bases). TRBV7-1 is noted as an ORF with a role that remains uncertain. The germline V and J ends were trimmed by 5 bases and 5 bases, with 9 bases remaining between them. The CDR3 has 12 amino acids. CDR3 DNA sequence: TGTGCCAGCAGCCCAAAGGGGGAGACCCAGTACTTC. Protein sequence: CASSPKGETQYF.

This clonotype has only a few counts. The chain uses TRBV6-2 or TRBV6-3 and TRBJ2-7; the match to TRBD2 covers 11 bases. Germline CDR1 and CDR2: MNHEY and SVGEGT. The CDR3 runs 14 residues. J gave up 6 bases and V 6 bases, and 7 bases lay outside the gene matches. The CDR3 DNA reads as TGTGCCAGCAGCCTTACTAGCGGGGGTCGCGAGCAGTACTTC. It yields the protein CASSLTSGGREQYF.

This chain joins TRBV19 and TRBJ2-2; D might be TRBD1 or TRBD2, each matching 5 bases. CDR1 and CDR2 from the germline V gene are LNHDA and SQIVND (reference sequence). The length of the CDR3 is 16 residues. The V end was cut by 5 bases, the J end by 4 bases, with 17 bases between. Written as DNA, the CDR3 is TGTGCCAGTAGTTACATCACCGGGACCTTCACCGGGGAGCTGTTTTTT. The encoded protein is CASSYITGTFTGELFF.

V usage is TRBV9 and J usage is TRBJ2-7, with D possibly TRBD1 on 5 matching bases. The CDR3 totals 14 residues. V lost 4 bases to trimming and J lost 0 bases, with 11 bases between them. Per the germline V gene, CDR1 is SGDLS and CDR2 is YYNGEE. The CDR3 coding sequence is TGTGCCAGCAGCCCCCGCAGGGACTCCTACGAGCAGTACTTC. This encodes CASSPRRDSYEQYF.

This clonotype was observed at least ten times. The V and J genes are TRBV28 and TRBJ2-5; D is undetermined. Germline V gene data show CDR1 as MDHEN and CDR2 as SYDVKM. There are 14 residues in the CDR3. The V end was cut by 5 bases, the J end by 5 bases, with 15 bases between. The chain's CDR3 is CASSLWTVQETQYF. CDR3 sequence (DNA): TGTGCCAGCAGTCTTTGGACGGTCCAGGAGACCCAGTACTTC.

Comments on this clonotype: Given a much more abundant clone one base away, this may be a read error. This chain joins TRBV7-4 and TRBJ1-6; no firm D call. V was shortened by 5 bases and J by 8 bases, with 13 bases between the two germline ends. CDR3 length: 14 residues. Germline V lookup: CDR1 SGHVT, CDR2 SQSDAQ. The CDR3 bases are TGTGCCAGCAGCCATGGAATCTACGATTCACCCCTCCACTTT. This translates into CASSHGIYDSPLHF.

The chain has TRBV6-2 or TRBV6-3 and TRBJ2-1; weak D call: TRBD1 (5 bases). Germline V gene data show CDR1 as MNHEY and CDR2 as SVGEGT. V lost 0 bases to trimming and J lost 14 bases, with 11 bases between them. This CDR3 is 12 amino acids long. CDR3 DNA sequence: TGTGCCAGCAGTTACTCTCAGGGATATGAGTTCTTC. Translated, it gives CASSYSQGYEFF.

In this sample, this clonotype turned up once. This chain uses TRBV6-5 with TRBJ2-3; 13 bases agree with TRBD2. The CDR3 runs 16 residues. The J segment lost 6 bases and the V segment lost 2 bases, leaving 5 bases of the junction unmatched. In germline, CDR1 is MNHEY, CDR2 SVGAGI. CDR3 coding DNA: TGTGCCAGCAGTTACCAGGGACTAGCGGGGCCCGATACGCAGTATTTT. Translated, it gives CASSYQGLAGPDTQYF.

This clonotype was counted a few times. This chain uses TRBV7-8 with TRBJ1-1, with a tentative D call TRBD1 (5 bases). V lost 0 bases, J lost 4 bases, and 12 bases lay in between. Germline V gene lookup returns CDR1 SGHVS and CDR2 FQNEAQ. This CDR3 contains 15 residues. The CDR3: CASSLARHGGTEAFF. The CDR3 nucleotides read TGTGCCAGCAGCTTAGCGCGGCACGGGGGCACTGAAGCTTTCTTT. The full variable domain, with the rest looked up from reference TRBV7-8 and TRBJ1-1, is GAGVSQSPRYKVAKRGQDVALRCDPISGHVSLFWYQQALGQGPEFLTYFQNEAQLDKSGLPSDRFFAERPEGSVSTLKIQRTQQEDSAVYLCASSLARHGGTEAFFGQGTRLTVV.

This clonotype was detected ten times or more. The chain couples TRBV7-2 to TRBJ2-5; D gene ambiguous. In germline, CDR1 is SGHTA, CDR2 FQGNSA. The CDR3 runs to 15 residues. V gave up 2 bases and J gave up 6 bases, with 16 bases separating them. The CDR3 loop reads CASSLNSVGPQTQYF. The CDR3 DNA reads as TGTGCCAGCAGCTTAAACTCCGTAGGGCCACAGACCCAGTACTTC.